This T cell receptor beta chain was sequenced for a study of T cell changes during pregnancy in multiple sclerosis. Profiled with immunoSEQ multiplex PCR; TCRdb holds only in-frame clones, not every one. The table lists 45,000 to 50,000 clones, about 90% of them singletons. CDR1 and CDR2 from the germline V gene are MGHRA and YSYEKL. The CDR3 length is 18 residues. Trimming removed 3 bases from V and 5 bases from J; junction bases left unmatched: 13. The origin of this receptor is a female donor in good health, enrolled as a control in a pregnancy study. V and J are TRBV4-1 and TRBJ1-2, with 12 bases that match TRBD1. This specimen consisted of CD4+ T cells from peripheral blood mononuclear cells, obtained in the second trimester of pregnancy. The CDR3 DNA sequence: TGCGCCAGCAGCCATGGGACAGGGGGCGTCATGGGGGGATATGGCTACACCTTC. Amino acids: CASSHGTGGVMGGYGYTF.